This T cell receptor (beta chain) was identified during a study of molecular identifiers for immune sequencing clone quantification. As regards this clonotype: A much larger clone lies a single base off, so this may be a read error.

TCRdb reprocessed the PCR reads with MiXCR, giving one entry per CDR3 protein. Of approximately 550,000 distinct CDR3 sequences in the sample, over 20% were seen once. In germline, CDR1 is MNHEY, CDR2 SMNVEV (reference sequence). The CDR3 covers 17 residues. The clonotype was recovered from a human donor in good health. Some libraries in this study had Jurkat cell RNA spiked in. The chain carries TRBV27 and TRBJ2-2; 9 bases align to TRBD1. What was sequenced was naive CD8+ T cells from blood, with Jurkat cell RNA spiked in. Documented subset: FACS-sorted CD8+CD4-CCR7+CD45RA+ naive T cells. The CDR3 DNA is TGTGCCAGCAGTGAAAACGACAGGGGGAGTGGCACCGGGGTGCTGTTTTTT. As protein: CASSENDRGSGTGVLFF.